This T cell receptor beta chain was captured by sequencing in a study of cytomegalovirus exposure and HLA in healthy donors. This clone was picked up one time. What it binds is not known. Overall study findings and caveats: Both high specificity and high sensitivity reportedly marked the classifier's diagnosis of cytomegalovirus status. Subsequent analysis revealed that first-cohort TCR clusters tended to co-occur in the roughly 120 validation repertoires. The study listed approximately 160 cytomegalovirus-associated TCR beta chains.

Produced via immunoSEQ multiplex PCR; TCRdb's table is partial and in-frame only. The top ten hold almost 8% of the sample, which has about 140,000 clones, almost 90% seen once. The sequenced sample consisted of PBMCs. The TCR comes from a woman between 18 and 30 years old in good health and CMV-seropositive.

The DNA of the CDR3 is TGCGCCAGCAGCCCCGGGGGGACAGGGGTGGGCACTGAAGCTTTCTTT. Amino acids: CASSPGGTGVGTEAFF. The chain recombines TRBV5-1 with TRBJ1-1, with 10 bases identical to TRBD1. Germline V gene sequence: CDR1 SGHRS, CDR2 YFSETQ. V gave up 4 bases and J gave up 4 bases; unmatched junction bases: 10. The CDR3 covers 16 residues.